This TCR beta chain appears in the sequencing data of a study of a mutant IDH1 vaccine in newly diagnosed glioma. Background on the study: Patients received eight vaccinations in weeks 1, 3, 5, 7, 11, 15, 19, 23.

V shed 2 bases, J shed 3 bases, and the junction held 4 bases outside the gene matches. This CDR3 has 16 amino acids. In germline, CDR1 is MRHNA, CDR2 SNTAGT. Notes on this clone: The antigen is unknown.

As for time point: week 5, during vaccination. The content of each vaccine dose was 300 ug of mutant IDH1 20-mer peptide, and topical imiquimod accompanied it. The study's findings and limits: Variations in leading peripheral T cell clonotypes appeared to have no connection with pseudoprogression.

Assay: immunoSEQ multiplex PCR; the TCRdb copy retains only in-frame clones and omits some. The profile shows about 40,000 clones, approximately 89% of them singletons. The sequence was obtained from a man over 45 with glioma. V is TRBV6-4 and J is TRBJ2-2, with 9 bases identical to TRBD1. This specimen consisted of PBMCs, obtained from a glioma patient whose treatment included an IDH1 peptide vaccine. The CDR3 coding sequence is TGTGCCAGCAGTGACAGGGACAGGGAAGACACCGGGGAGCTGTTTTTT. It codes for CASSDRDREDTGELFF.